The sequence of this TCR beta chain was determined in a study of T cell responses to AZD1222 COVID-19 vaccine. Overall study findings and caveats: Possibly, clonal diversity was underestimated; donors were largely white British and included more females.

Worth noting for this clone: Its antigen is undetermined.

Germline V gene lookup returns CDR1 LNHDA and CDR2 SQIVND (reference sequence). V shed 7 bases and J shed 4 bases, with 16 bases lying between them. CDR3 length equals 14 residues. Produced via immunoSEQ multiplex PCR; TCRdb's table is partial and in-frame only. The top ten hold 1% to 1.5% of the sample, which has 100,000 or so clones, approximately 92% seen once. This receptor was obtained from an adult in good health. V gene TRBV19 combines with J gene TRBJ2-5; weak D call: TRBD2 (5 bases). The material was peripheral blood, obtained on day 0 of AZD1222 vaccination. CDR3 coding DNA: TGTGCCAGTAAAAAAACTAGGAGTGGAGAGACCCAGTACTTC. Translation: CASKKTRSGETQYF.